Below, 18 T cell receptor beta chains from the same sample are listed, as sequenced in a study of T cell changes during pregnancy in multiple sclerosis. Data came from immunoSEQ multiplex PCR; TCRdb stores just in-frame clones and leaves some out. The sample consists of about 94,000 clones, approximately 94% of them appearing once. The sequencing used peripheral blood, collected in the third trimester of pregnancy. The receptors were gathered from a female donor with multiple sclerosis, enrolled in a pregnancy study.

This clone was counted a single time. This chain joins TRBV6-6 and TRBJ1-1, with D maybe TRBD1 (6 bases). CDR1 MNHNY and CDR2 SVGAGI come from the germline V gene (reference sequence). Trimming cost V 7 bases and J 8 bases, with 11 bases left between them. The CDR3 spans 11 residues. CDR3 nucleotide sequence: TGTGCCAGCACTTTCACAGGGGAAGCTTTCTTT. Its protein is CASTFTGEAFF.

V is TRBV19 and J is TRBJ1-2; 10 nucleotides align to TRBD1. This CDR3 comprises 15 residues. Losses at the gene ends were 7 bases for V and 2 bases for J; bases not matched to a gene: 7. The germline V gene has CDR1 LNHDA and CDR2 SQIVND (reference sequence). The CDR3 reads CASTNPGQGNYGYTF. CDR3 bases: TGTGCCAGTACGAATCCGGGACAGGGGAACTATGGCTACACCTTC.

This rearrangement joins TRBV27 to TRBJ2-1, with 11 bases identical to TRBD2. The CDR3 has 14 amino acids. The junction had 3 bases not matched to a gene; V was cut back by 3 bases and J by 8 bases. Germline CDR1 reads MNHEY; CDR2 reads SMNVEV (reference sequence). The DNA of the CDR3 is TGTGCCAGCAGTTTGACTAGCGGGATATATGAGCAGTTCTTC. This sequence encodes CASSLTSGIYEQFF.

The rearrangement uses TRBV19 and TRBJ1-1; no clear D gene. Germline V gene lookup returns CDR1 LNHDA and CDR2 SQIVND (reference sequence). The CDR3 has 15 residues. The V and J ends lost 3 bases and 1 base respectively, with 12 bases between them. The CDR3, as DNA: TGTGCCAGTAGTATGAAGGCGGTCGCGAACACTGAAGCTTTCTTT. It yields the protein CASSMKAVANTEAFF.

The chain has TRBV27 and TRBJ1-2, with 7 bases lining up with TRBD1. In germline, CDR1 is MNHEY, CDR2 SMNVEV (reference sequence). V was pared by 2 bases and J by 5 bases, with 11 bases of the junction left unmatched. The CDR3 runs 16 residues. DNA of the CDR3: TGTGCCAGCAGTTTAAAGGCCCAGAGACAGGGTTATGGCTACACCTTC. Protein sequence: CASSLKAQRQGYGYTF.

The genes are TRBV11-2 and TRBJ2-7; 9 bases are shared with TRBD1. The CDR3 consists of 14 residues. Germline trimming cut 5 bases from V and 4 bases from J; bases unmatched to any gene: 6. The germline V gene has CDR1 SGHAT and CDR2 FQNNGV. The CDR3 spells CASSAGQGMYEQYF. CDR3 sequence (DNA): TGTGCCAGCAGCGCCGGACAGGGGATGTACGAGCAGTACTTC. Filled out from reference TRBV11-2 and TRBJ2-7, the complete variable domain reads EAGVAQSPRYKIIEKRQSVAFWCNPISGHATLYWYQQILGQGPKLLIQFQNNGVVDDSQLPKDRFSAERLKGVDSTLKIQPAKLEDSAVYLCASSAGQGMYEQYFGPGTRLTVT.

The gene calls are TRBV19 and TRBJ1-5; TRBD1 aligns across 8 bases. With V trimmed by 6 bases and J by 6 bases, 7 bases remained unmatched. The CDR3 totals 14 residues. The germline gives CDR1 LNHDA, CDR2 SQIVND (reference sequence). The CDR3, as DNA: TGTGCCAGTAGGAAGGACAGGGTAAGTCAGCCCCAGCATTTT. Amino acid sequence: CASRKDRVSQPQHF.

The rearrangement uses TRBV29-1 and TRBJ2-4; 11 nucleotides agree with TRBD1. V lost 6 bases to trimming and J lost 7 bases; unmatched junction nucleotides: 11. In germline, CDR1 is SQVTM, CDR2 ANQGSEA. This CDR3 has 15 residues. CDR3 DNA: TGCAGCGTGAGAGCCGGGACAGGGGGACAGAACATTCAGTACTTC. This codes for CSVRAGTGGQNIQYF.

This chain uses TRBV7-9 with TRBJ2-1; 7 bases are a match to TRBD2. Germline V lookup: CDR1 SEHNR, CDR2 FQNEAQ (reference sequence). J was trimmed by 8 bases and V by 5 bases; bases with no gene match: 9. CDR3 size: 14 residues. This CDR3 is CASSPPRGVHEQFF. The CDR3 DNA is TGTGCCAGCAGCCCCCCCCGGGGGGTACATGAGCAGTTCTTC.

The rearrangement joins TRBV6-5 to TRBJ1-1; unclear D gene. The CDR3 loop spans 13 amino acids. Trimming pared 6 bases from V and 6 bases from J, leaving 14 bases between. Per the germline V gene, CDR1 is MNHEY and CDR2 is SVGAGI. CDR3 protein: CASSRGEGAEAFF. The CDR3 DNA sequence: TGTGCCAGCAGCCGGGGAGAGGGTGCTGAAGCTTTCTTT.

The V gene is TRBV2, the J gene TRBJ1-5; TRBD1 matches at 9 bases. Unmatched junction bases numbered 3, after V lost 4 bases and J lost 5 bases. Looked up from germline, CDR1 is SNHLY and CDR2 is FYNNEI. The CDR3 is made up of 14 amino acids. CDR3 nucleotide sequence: TGTGCCAGCAGTGGGACAGGGGCCGATCAGCCCCAGCATTTT. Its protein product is CASSGTGADQPQHF.

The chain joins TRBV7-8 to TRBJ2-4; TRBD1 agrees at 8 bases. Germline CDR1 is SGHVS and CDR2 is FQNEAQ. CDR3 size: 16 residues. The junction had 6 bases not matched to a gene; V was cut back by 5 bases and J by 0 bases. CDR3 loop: CASSPGTGLAKNIQYF. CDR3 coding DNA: TGTGCCAGCAGCCCGGGGACAGGTCTAGCCAAAAACATTCAGTACTTC.

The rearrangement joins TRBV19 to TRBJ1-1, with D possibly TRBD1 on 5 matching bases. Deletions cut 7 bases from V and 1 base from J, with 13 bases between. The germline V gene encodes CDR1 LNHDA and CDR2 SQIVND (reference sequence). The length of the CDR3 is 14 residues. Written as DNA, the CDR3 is TGTGCCAGTAAGGCAGGACAAAGGAACACTGAAGCTTTCTTT. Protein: CASKAGQRNTEAFF.

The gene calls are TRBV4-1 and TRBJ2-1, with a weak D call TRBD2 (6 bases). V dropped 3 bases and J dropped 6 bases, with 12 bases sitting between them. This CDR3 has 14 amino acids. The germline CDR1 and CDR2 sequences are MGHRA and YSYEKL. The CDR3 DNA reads TGCGCCAGCAGCCACGCTAGCGAACCCAATGAGCAGTTCTTC. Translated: CASSHASEPNEQFF.

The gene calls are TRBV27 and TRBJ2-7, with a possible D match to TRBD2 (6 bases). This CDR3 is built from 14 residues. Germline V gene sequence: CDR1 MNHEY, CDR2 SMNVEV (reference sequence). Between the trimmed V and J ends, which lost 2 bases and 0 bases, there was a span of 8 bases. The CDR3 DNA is TGTGCCAGCAGTTTAGCGGGACTCTCCTACGAGCAGTACTTC. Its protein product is CASSLAGLSYEQYF.

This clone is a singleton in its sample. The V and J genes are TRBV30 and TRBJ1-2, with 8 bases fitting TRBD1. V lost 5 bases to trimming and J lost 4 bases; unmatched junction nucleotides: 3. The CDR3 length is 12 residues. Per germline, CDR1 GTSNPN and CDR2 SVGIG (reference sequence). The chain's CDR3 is CAWWTGSYGYTF. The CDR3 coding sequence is TGTGCCTGGTGGACAGGGAGCTATGGCTACACCTTC.

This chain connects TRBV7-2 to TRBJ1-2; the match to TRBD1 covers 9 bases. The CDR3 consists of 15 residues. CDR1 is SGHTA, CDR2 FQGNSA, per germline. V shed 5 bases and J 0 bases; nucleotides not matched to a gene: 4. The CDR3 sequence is CASSVNRGPNYGYTF. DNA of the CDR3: TGTGCCAGCAGCGTCAACAGGGGGCCTAACTATGGCTACACCTTC.

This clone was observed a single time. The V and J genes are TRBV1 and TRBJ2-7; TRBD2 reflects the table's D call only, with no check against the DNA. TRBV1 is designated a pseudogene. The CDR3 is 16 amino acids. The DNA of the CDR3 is TGCACCAGCAGCCGAGCCTCTAGAGGCCTGCCCTACGAGCAGTACTTC. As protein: CTSSRASRGLPYEQYF.